The 23 T cell receptor beta chains below all came from one sample that was sequenced in a study of T cells in tuberculosis. The repertoire was sequenced with immunoSEQ multiplex PCR; TCRdb's copy has only in-frame clones and lacks some. The profile shows tens of thousands of clones, 92% of them singletons. The sequencing input was PBMCs. All receptors come from a donor aged 10-30 years with latent tuberculosis or without tuberculosis infection. Some clones in this sample may be carry-over from other donors' samples.

The chain carries TRBV4-1 and TRBJ2-7; possibly TRBD2 for D (6 bases). The CDR3 is 17 amino acids. Between the trimmed V and J ends, which lost 1 base and 7 bases, there was a span of 23 bases. CDR1 and CDR2 (germline): MGHRA, YSYEKL. The CDR3 protein is CASSQGEGASRREEQYF. In nucleotides, the CDR3 is TGCGCCAGCAGCCAAGGGGAAGGGGCTAGCAGACGGGAGGAGCAGTACTTC.

This clone appeared a single time. The gene calls are TRBV27 and TRBJ1-4; a weak D match, TRBD1 (5 bases). Germline assignment: CDR1 MNHEY and CDR2 SMNVEV (reference sequence). Trimming pared 6 bases from V and 5 bases from J, leaving 13 bases between. This CDR3 is 14 amino acids long. CDR3 coding DNA: TGTGCCAGCAGGCGGGACGGCCCAAATGAAAAACTGTTTTTT. Its translation: CASRRDGPNEKLFF. Combining the CDR3 with reference TRBV27 and TRBJ1-4 gives the whole variable domain EAQVTQNPRYLITVTGKKLTVTCSQNMNHEYMSWYRQDPGLGLRQIYYSMNVEVTDKGDVPEGYKVSRKEKRNFPLILESPSPNQTSLYFCASRRDGPNEKLFFGSGTQLSVL.

V gene TRBV6-1 combines with J gene TRBJ1-5; possible D gene TRBD1, 6 bases. Germline V gene sequence: CDR1 MNHNS, CDR2 SASEGT. The CDR3 is 15 residues long. The ends were cut back, 7 bases at V and 4 bases at J, with 17 bases in the middle. The CDR3 nucleotides are TGTGCCAGCACCCCTGGACGTCAGGGGAATCAGCCCCAGCATTTT. As protein: CASTPGRQGNQPQHF.

The rearrangement joins TRBV5-1 to TRBJ2-1, with a possible D match to TRBD1 (6 bases). The germline V gene encodes CDR1 SGHRS and CDR2 YFSETQ. The CDR3 spans 13 residues. Trimming cost V 3 bases and J 4 bases, with 8 bases left between them. CDR3 sequence: CASSYGQYNEQFF. The CDR3 bases are TGCGCCAGCAGCTATGGACAGTACAATGAGCAGTTCTTC. The full variable domain, its missing parts supplied by reference TRBV5-1 and TRBJ2-1, is KAGVTQTPRYLIKTRGQQVTLSCSPISGHRSVSWYQQTPGQGLQFLFEYFSETQRNKGNFPGRFSGRQFSNSRSEMNVSTLELGDSALYLCASSYGQYNEQFFGPGTRLTVL.

The rearrangement links TRBV4-1 to TRBJ2-3, with 7 bases that match TRBD2. Germline CDR1 and CDR2: MGHRA and YSYEKL. There are 18 residues in the CDR3. V shed 1 base, J shed 2 bases, and the junction held 12 bases outside the gene matches. The CDR3 DNA sequence: TGCGCCAGCAGCCAAGTTATTGGTGGTAAGCGGGACACAGATACGCAGTATTTT. It is translated as CASSQVIGGKRDTDTQYF.

The genes are TRBV6-5 and TRBJ2-7, with 7 positions matching TRBD2. J lost 2 bases, V lost 4 bases, and 8 bases had no gene match. Germline CDR1 is MNHEY and CDR2 is SVGAGI. The CDR3 consists of 15 residues. CDR3 protein: CASSSHSGFPYEQYF. Written as DNA, the CDR3 is TGTGCCAGCAGTTCGCATAGCGGGTTCCCCTACGAGCAGTACTTC.

The V call is TRBV20-1, the J call TRBJ2-7, with no clear D. This CDR3 contains 11 residues. V shed 1 base and J shed 3 bases, with 4 bases lying between them. Germline CDR1 and CDR2: DFQATT and SNEGSKA (reference sequence). The CDR3 DNA is TGCAGTGCTAGAGCTCTCTACGAGCAGTACTTC. This translates into CSARALYEQYF.

V gene TRBV4-1 combines with J gene TRBJ1-1; 10 nucleotides match TRBD1. The CDR3 is made up of 16 amino acids. Germline values: CDR1 MGHRA, CDR2 YSYEKL. V dropped 4 bases and J dropped 4; count of bases not matched to a gene: 9. CDR3 coding DNA: TGCGCCAGCAGCCGCGCGACAGGGGGCTTGGGCACTGAAGCTTTCTTT. Amino acids: CASSRATGGLGTEAFF.

This rearrangement joins TRBV10-3 to TRBJ1-3; a possible D gene is TRBD1 (6 bases). The V gene lost 7 bases and the J gene lost 2 bases, with 9 bases spanning the gap. This CDR3 region has 13 residues. Germline values: CDR1 ENHRY, CDR2 SYGVKD. The CDR3, as DNA: TGTGCCATCACAGGGGTAACTGGAAACACCATATATTTT. It yields the protein CAITGVTGNTIYF.

The count of this clone is one. The rearrangement joins TRBV5-1 to TRBJ2-1, with 7 nucleotides matching TRBD1. Trimming at V came to 0 bases and at J to 10 bases, leaving 4 bases not matched to a gene. The CDR3 extends over 13 amino acids. Germline lookup yields CDR1 SGHRS and CDR2 YFSETQ. Here the CDR3 DNA reads TGCGCCAGCAGCTTGGCCTCGGACAGGGAGCAGTTCTTC. Protein sequence: CASSLASDREQFF. Using reference TRBV5-1 and TRBJ2-1 for the parts outside the CDR3, the full variable domain is KAGVTQTPRYLIKTRGQQVTLSCSPISGHRSVSWYQQTPGQGLQFLFEYFSETQRNKGNFPGRFSGRQFSNSRSEMNVSTLELGDSALYLCASSLASDREQFFGPGTRLTVL.

The chain recombines TRBV10-3 with TRBJ2-7; 11 bases are shared with TRBD1. J was trimmed by 5 bases and V by 6 bases; bases with no gene match: 6. The germline gives CDR1 ENHRY, CDR2 SYGVKD. The CDR3 is 14 amino acids. In DNA form, the CDR3 reads TGTGCCATCAGCTGGGACAGGGGGTTCCACGAGCAGTACTTC. Translated: CAISWDRGFHEQYF.

V gene TRBV6-1 combines with J gene TRBJ2-7, with TRBD1 identical over 7 bases. The CDR3 spans 14 residues. With V trimmed by 6 bases and J by 2 bases, 7 bases remained unmatched. CDR1 and CDR2 from the germline V gene are MNHNS and SASEGT. The CDR3 nucleotides read TGTGCCAGCAGCCCATCAGGGGGTACCTACGAGCAGTACTTC. As protein: CASSPSGGTYEQYF.

This clone was seen once. The junction shows a germline mismatch at one end, possibly a read error. This chain connects TRBV27 to TRBJ2-3; 9 nucleotides line up with TRBD2. This CDR3 has 13 amino acids. Germline CDR1 MNHEY, CDR2 SMNVEV (reference sequence). DNA for the CDR3: TGTGCCAGTGGGCGGGGGGGCACTGATACGCAGTATTTT. Protein product: CASGRGGTDTQYF.

The chain links TRBV7-6 to TRBJ1-2; TRBD1 aligns across 11 bases. Germline assignment: CDR1 SGHVS and CDR2 FNYEAQ. CDR3 length: 17 amino acids. With 5 bases clipped from V and 4 bases from J, the junction kept 12 bases outside the gene matches. In nucleotides, the CDR3 is TGTGCCAGCAGCCCGTTAGGGCGGACAGGGGGCAGCTATGGCTACACCTTC. As protein: CASSPLGRTGGSYGYTF. Supplemented by reference TRBV7-6 and TRBJ1-2, the full variable domain reads GAGVSQSPRYKVTKRGQDVALRCDPISGHVSLYWYRQALGQGPEFLTYFNYEAQQDKSGLPNDRFSAERPEGSISTLTIQRTEQRDSAMYRCASSPLGRTGGSYGYTFGSGTRLTVV.

This chain joins TRBV6-6 and TRBJ2-7; D unclear. The CDR3 runs to 14 residues. In germline, CDR1 is MNHNY, CDR2 SVGAGI (reference sequence). V was cut by 5 bases and J by 5 bases, with 16 bases left in between. CDR3 sequence (DNA): TGTGCCAGCAGTATTAACCAGAAAGTGAACGAGCAGTACTTC. This gives the protein CASSINQKVNEQYF.

The rearrangement uses TRBV21-1 and TRBJ1-2; the table assigns TRBD1, which was not confirmed against the DNA. TRBV21-1 is a listed pseudogene. This CDR3 has 11 amino acids. CDR3 region: CASSIQGMAAF. CDR3 DNA sequence: TGTGCCAGCAGCATCCAGGGTATGGCCGCCTTC.

J is TRBJ2-5 and V is TRBV5-1; 8 nucleotides align to TRBD1. V trimming: 4 bases; J trimming: 4 bases; junction bases outside the gene matches: 9. Germline CDR1 SGHRS, CDR2 YFSETQ. This CDR3 has 15 residues. CDR3 in DNA: TGCGCCAGCAGCCCCCTCGGCGACAGGGGAGAGACCCAGTACTTC. Its protein product is CASSPLGDRGETQYF.

The chain uses TRBV6-5 and TRBJ1-4; 8 positions match TRBD1. CDR1 is MNHEY, CDR2 SVGAGI, per germline. The CDR3 covers 13 residues. The trim removed 5 bases at V and 8 bases at J, leaving 4 bases unmatched. The CDR3 here is CASSETGDEKLFF. The CDR3 DNA sequence: TGTGCCAGCAGTGAGACAGGGGACGAAAAACTGTTTTTT.

The chain carries TRBV29-1 and TRBJ2-3, with 7 bases matching TRBD2. Per germline, CDR1 SQVTM and CDR2 ANQGSEA. Trimming removed 8 bases from V and 0 bases from J; junction bases left unmatched: 11. This CDR3 comprises 15 residues. The DNA of the CDR3 is TGCAGCATAAAAATGGGGGGGAGTAGCACAGATACGCAGTATTTT. Translating it yields CSIKMGGSSTDTQYF.

The chain employs TRBV6-1 and TRBJ1-1, with D unresolved. CDR3 size: 12 residues. Germline V gene sequence: CDR1 MNHNS, CDR2 SASEGT. Trimming took 0 bases from V and 10 from J, leaving 9 bases between them. The CDR3 DNA reads as TGTGCCAGCAGTGAAGCGGGGAGGCGAGCTTTCTTT. Residues: CASSEAGRRAFF.

The chain recombines TRBV9 with TRBJ1-1; 12 bases map to TRBD1. This CDR3 has 15 residues. With V trimmed by 3 bases and J by 4 bases, 4 bases remained unmatched. Germline lookup yields CDR1 SGDLS and CDR2 YYNGEE. CDR3 protein: CASSAGTGGGTEAFF. DNA for the CDR3: TGTGCCAGCAGCGCCGGGACAGGGGGCGGCACTGAAGCTTTCTTT. Looking up the rest from reference TRBV9 and TRBJ1-1 gives the full variable domain: DSGVTQTPKHLITATGQRVTLRCSPRSGDLSVYWYQQSLDQGLQFLIQYYNGEERAKGNILERFSAQQFPDLHSELNLSSLELGDSALYFCASSAGTGGGTEAFFGQGTRLTVV.

The genes are TRBV28 and TRBJ2-7, with 8 positions matching TRBD1. V was pared by 3 bases and J by 2 bases, with 3 bases of the junction left unmatched. The CDR3 is made up of 14 amino acids. CDR1 is MDHEN and CDR2 is SYDVKM in the germline V gene. The CDR3 loop reads CASSFGQGPYEQYF. As DNA, the CDR3 is TGTGCCAGCAGTTTCGGACAGGGCCCCTACGAGCAGTACTTC.

J is TRBJ2-7 and V is TRBV27; 8 bases match TRBD1. Germline CDR1 MNHEY, CDR2 SMNVEV (reference sequence). V was pared by 6 bases and J by 5 bases, with 9 bases of the junction left unmatched. The CDR3 extends over 14 amino acids. The CDR3 here is CASSIRQGTHEQYF. The CDR3 DNA follows: TGTGCCAGCAGCATCAGACAGGGGACCCACGAGCAGTACTTC.